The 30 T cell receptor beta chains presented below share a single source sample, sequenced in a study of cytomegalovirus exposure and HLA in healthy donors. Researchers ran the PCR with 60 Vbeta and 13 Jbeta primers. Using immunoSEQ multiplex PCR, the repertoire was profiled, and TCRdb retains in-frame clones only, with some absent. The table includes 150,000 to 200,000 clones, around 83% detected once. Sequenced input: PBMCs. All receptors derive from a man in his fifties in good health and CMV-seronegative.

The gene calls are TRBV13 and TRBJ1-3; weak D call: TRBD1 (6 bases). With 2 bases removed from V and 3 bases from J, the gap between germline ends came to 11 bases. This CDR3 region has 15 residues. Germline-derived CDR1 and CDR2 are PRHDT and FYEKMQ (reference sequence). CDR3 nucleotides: TGTGCCAGCAGCTTACAGGGGCGCATTGGAAACACCATATATTTT. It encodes CASSLQGRIGNTIYF.

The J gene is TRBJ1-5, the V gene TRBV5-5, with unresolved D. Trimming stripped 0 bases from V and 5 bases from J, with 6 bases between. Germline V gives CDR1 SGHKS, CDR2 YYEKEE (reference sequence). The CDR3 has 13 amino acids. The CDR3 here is CASSLDPDQPQHF. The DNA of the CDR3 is TGTGCCAGCAGCTTGGATCCGGATCAGCCCCAGCATTTT.

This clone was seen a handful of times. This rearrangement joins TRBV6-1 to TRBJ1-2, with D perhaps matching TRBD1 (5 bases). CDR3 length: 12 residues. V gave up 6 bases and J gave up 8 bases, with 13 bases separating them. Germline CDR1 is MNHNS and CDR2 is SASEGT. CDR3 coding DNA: TGTGCCAGCAGCTTACAGGTTGAAGGCTACACCTTC. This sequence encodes CASSLQVEGYTF.

The CDR3 sequence is CASSTRGVVTGELFF. The DNA for the CDR3 is TGTGCCAGCAGTACCAGAGGAGTGGTTACCGGGGAGCTGTTTTTT. The rearrangement links TRBV27 to TRBJ2-2; D not resolved. The V end was cut by 5 bases, the J end by 5 bases, with 15 bases between. CDR1 is MNHEY, CDR2 SMNVEV, per germline (reference sequence). The CDR3 contains 15 residues.

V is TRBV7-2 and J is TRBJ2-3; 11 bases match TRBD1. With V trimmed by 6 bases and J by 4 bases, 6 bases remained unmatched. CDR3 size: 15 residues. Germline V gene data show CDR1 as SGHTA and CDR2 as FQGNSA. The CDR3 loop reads CASSLMGQGADTQYF. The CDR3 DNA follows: TGTGCCAGCAGTTTGATGGGACAGGGGGCAGATACGCAGTATTTT.

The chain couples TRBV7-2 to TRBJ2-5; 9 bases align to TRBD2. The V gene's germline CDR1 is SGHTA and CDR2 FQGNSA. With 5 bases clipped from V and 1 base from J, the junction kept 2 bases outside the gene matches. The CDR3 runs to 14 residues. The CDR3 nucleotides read TGTGCCAGCAGCCCGGGACTAGCCCAAGAGACCCAGTACTTC. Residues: CASSPGLAQETQYF.

The CDR3 sequence: CASSPADTQYF. DNA of the CDR3: TGTGCCAGCAGCCCAGCAGATACGCAGTATTTT. V gene TRBV9 combines with J gene TRBJ2-3; D unclear. CDR1 SGDLS and CDR2 YYNGEE come from the germline V gene. The CDR3 loop spans 11 amino acids. Deletions cut 4 bases from V and 4 bases from J, with 4 bases between.

CDR3 in amino acids: CASSRGRGPTEAFF. Here the CDR3 DNA reads TGTGCCAGCAGTAGGGGAAGGGGGCCTACTGAAGCTTTCTTT. This sequence joins TRBV6-1 and TRBJ1-1; 7 positions agree with TRBD1. Germline CDR1 reads MNHNS; CDR2 reads SASEGT. The CDR3 has 14 amino acids. The V gene end was trimmed by 5 bases and the J gene end by 5 bases; junction bases not matched to a gene: 8.

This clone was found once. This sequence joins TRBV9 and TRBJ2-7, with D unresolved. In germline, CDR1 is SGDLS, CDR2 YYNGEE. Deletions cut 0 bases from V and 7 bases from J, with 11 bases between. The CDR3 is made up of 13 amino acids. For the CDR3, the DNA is TGTGCCAGCAGCGTAGCGCCTAGTCGGGAGCAGTACTTC. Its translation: CASSVAPSREQYF.

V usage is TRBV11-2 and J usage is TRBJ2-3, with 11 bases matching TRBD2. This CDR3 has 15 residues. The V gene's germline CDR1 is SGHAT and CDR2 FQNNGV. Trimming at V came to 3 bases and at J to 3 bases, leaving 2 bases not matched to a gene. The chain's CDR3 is CASSLTSGVTDTQYF. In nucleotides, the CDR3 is TGTGCCAGCAGCTTGACTAGCGGGGTGACAGATACGCAGTATTTT.

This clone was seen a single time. The CDR3 DNA follows: TGTGCCAGCAGTTTATCCTTTAGCGGGAGAATCGAGACCCAGTACTTC. Translation: CASSLSFSGRIETQYF. The chain recombines TRBV28 with TRBJ2-5, with TRBD2 matching over 9 bases. The germline V gene has CDR1 MDHEN and CDR2 SYDVKM. This CDR3 is built from 16 residues. Trimming at V came to 1 base and at J to 5 bases, leaving 8 bases not matched to a gene. Full variable domain (remainder filled in from reference TRBV28 and TRBJ2-5): DVKVTQSSRYLVKRTGEKVFLECVQDMDHENMFWYRQDPGLGLRLIYFSYDVKMKEKGDIPEGYSVSREKKERFSLILESASTNQTSMYLCASSLSFSGRIETQYFGPGTRLLVL.

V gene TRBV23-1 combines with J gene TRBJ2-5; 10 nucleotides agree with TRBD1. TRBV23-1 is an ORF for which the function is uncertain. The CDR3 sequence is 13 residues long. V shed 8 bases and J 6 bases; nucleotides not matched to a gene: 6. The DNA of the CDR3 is TGCGCCAGCCAGACAGGGGGCAGAAAGACCCAGTACTTC. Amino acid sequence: CASQTGGRKTQYF.

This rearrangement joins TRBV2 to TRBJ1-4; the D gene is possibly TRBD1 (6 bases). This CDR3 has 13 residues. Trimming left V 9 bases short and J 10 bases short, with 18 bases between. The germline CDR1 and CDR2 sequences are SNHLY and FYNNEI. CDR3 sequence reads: CASKQGILLKLFF. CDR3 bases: TGTGCCAGTAAACAGGGAATTCTGTTAAAACTGTTTTTT.

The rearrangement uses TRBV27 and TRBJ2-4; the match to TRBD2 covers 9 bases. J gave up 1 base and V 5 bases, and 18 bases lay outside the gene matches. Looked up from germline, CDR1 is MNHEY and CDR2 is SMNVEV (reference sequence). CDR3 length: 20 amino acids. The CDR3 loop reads CASSPKRGAANREAKNIQYF. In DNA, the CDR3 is TGTGCCAGCAGTCCCAAGCGGGGGGCGGCGAATCGTGAGGCCAAAAACATTCAGTACTTC.

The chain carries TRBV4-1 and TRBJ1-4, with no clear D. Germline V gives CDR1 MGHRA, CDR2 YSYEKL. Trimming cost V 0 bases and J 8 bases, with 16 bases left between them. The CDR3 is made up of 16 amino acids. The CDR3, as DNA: TGCGCCAGCAGCCAAGATGGAGGGCGCTTCGACGAAAAACTGTTTTTT. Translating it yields CASSQDGGRFDEKLFF.

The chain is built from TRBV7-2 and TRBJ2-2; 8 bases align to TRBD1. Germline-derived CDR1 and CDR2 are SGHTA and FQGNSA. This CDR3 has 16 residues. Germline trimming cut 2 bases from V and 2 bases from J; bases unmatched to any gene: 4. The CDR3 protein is CASSLLTGVNTGELFF. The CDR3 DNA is TGTGCCAGCAGCTTATTGACAGGGGTAAACACCGGGGAGCTGTTTTTT.

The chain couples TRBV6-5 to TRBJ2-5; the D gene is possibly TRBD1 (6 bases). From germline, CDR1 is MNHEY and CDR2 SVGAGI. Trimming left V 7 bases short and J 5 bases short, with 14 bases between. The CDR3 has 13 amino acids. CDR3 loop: CASTDRAKETQYF. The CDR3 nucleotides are TGTGCCAGCACGGACAGAGCCAAGGAGACCCAGTACTTC.

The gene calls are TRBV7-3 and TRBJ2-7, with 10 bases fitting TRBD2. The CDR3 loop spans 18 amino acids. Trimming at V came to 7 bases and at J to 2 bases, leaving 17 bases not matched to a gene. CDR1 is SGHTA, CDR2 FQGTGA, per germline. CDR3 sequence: CASIPPFPLSGGPYEQYF. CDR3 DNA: TGTGCCAGCATCCCCCCCTTTCCTCTTAGCGGGGGGCCCTACGAGCAGTACTTC.

CDR3: CASSLGAHEQYF. DNA for the CDR3: TGTGCCAGCAGCTTAGGGGCCCACGAGCAGTACTTC. The chain links TRBV7-8 to TRBJ2-7; D not certain. The CDR3 consists of 12 residues. The V gene lost 1 base and the J gene lost 5 bases, with 6 bases spanning the gap. CDR1 and CDR2 (germline): SGHVS, FQNEAQ.

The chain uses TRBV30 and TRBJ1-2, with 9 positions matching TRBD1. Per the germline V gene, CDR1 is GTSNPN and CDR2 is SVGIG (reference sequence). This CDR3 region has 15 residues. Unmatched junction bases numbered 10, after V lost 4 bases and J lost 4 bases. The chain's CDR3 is CAWNMATGGSYGYTF. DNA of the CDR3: TGTGCCTGGAATATGGCGACAGGGGGAAGCTATGGCTACACCTTC.

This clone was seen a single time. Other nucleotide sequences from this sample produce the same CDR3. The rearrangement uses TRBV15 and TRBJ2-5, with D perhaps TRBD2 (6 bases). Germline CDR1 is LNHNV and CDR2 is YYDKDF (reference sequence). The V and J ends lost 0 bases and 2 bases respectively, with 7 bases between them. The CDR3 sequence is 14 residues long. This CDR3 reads CATSRDRGQETQYF. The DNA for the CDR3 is TGTGCCACCAGCAGAGACCGGGGGCAAGAGACCCAGTACTTC.

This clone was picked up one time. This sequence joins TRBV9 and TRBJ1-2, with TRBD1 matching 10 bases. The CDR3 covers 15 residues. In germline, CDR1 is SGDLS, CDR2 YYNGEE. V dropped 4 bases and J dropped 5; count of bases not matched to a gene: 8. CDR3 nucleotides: TGTGCCAGCAGCCAATCCCGGGACAGGGGATATGGCTACACCTTC. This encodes CASSQSRDRGYGYTF.

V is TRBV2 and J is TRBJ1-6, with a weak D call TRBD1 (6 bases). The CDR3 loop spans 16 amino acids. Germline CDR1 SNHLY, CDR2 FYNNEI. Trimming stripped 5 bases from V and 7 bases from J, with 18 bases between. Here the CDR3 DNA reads TGTGCCAGCAGTATTGGACAGAATAAAGGGAATTCACCCCTCCACTTT. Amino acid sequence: CASSIGQNKGNSPLHF.

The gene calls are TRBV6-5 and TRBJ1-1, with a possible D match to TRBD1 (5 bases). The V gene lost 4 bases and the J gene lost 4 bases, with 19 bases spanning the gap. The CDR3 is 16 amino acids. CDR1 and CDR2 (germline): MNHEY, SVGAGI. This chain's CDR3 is CASSSHPGLPATEAFF. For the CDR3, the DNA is TGTGCCAGCAGTTCCCACCCGGGACTCCCGGCCACTGAAGCTTTCTTT.

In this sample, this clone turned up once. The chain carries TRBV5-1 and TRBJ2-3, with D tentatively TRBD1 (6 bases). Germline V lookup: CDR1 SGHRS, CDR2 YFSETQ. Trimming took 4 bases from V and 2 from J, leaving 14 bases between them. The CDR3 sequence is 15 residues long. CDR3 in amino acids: CASSPQGTITDTQYF. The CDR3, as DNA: TGCGCCAGCAGCCCACAGGGTACGATCACAGATACGCAGTATTTT.

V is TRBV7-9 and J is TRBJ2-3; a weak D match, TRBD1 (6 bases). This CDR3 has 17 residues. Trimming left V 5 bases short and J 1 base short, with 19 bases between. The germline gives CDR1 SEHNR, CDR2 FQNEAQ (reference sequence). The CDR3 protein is CASSPKLSGARTDTQYF. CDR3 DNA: TGTGCCAGCAGCCCCAAATTGTCAGGGGCCCGCACAGATACGCAGTATTTT. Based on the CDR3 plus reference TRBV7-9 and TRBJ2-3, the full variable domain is DTGVSQNPRHKITKRGQNVTFRCDPISEHNRLYWYRQTLGQGPEFLTYFQNEAQLEKSRLLSDRFSAERPKGSFSTLEIQRTEQGDSAMYLCASSPKLSGARTDTQYFGPGTRLTVL.

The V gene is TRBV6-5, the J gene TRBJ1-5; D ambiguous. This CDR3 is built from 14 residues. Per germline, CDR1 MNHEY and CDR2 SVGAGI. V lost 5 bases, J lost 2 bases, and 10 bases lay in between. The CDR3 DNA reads TGTGCCAGCAGTGAAAATACAGGCAATCAGCCCCAGCATTTT. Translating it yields CASSENTGNQPQHF.

CDR3 sequence: CASSQGGSNRPQHF. CDR3 coding DNA: TGCGCCAGCAGCCAAGGAGGGAGCAACAGGCCCCAGCATTTT. The chain carries TRBV4-3 and TRBJ1-5; D gene ambiguous. Germline-derived CDR1 and CDR2 are LGHNA and YSLEER. The V end lost 1 base, the J end lost 9 bases, and 13 bases lay between the germline ends. The CDR3 is made up of 14 amino acids.

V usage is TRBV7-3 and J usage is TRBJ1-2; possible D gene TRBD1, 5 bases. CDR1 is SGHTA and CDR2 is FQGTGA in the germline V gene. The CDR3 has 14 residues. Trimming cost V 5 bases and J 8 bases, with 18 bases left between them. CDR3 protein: CASSIRPGMMGYTF. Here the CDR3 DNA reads TGTGCCAGCAGCATCCGGCCAGGGATGATGGGCTACACCTTC.

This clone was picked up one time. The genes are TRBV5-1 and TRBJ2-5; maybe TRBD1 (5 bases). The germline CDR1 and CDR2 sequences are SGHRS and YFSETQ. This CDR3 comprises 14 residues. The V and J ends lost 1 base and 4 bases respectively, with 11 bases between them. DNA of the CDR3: TGCGCCAGCAGCTTGTCGGTCAGGGCAGAGACCCAGTACTTC. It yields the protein CASSLSVRAETQYF. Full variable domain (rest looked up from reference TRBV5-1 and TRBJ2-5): KAGVTQTPRYLIKTRGQQVTLSCSPISGHRSVSWYQQTPGQGLQFLFEYFSETQRNKGNFPGRFSGRQFSNSRSEMNVSTLELGDSALYLCASSLSVRAETQYFGPGTRLLVL.